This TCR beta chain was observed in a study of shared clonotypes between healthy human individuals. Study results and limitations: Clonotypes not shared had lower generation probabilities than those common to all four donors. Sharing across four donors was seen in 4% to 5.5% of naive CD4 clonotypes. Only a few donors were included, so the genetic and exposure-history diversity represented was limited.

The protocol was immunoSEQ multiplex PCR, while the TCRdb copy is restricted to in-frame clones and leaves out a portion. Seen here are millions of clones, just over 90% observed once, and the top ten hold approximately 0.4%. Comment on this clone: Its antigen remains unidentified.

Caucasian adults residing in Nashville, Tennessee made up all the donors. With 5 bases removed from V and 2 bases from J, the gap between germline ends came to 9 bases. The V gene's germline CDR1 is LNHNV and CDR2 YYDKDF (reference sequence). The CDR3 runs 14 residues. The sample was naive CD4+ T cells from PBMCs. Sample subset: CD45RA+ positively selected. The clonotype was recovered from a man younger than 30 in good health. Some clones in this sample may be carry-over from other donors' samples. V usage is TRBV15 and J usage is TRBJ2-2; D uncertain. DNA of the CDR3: TGTGCCACCAGCGCGGATTTTAACACCGGGGAGCTGTTTTTT. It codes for CATSADFNTGELFF.